Below are 5 T cell receptor beta chains sequenced from a single sample in a study of graft-versus-host responses after intestinal transplantation. The data were produced by immunoSEQ multiplex PCR, yet TCRdb's version contains in-frame clones alone and is incomplete. Among tens of thousands of clones listed, more than 70% were seen once. Their antigen targets remain unknown. Sequencing used unstimulated CD8+ T cells sorted from spleen or lymph node cells, obtained before intestinal transplant. The receptors stem from a human donor who received an intestinal transplant.

In nucleotides, the CDR3 is TGTGCCAGTAGTATTTGGAGGGGCACTGAAGCTTTCTTT. Translating it yields CASSIWRGTEAFF. The chain is built from TRBV19 and TRBJ1-1; D might be TRBD1 (5 bases). Germline loops: CDR1 LNHDA, CDR2 SQIVND (reference sequence). V lost 3 bases and J 4 bases, leaving 9 bases between the germline ends. The CDR3 spans 13 residues.

The chain couples TRBV6-1 to TRBJ2-7; TRBD2 matches at 9 bases. The CDR3 covers 14 residues. V lost 5 bases to trimming and J lost 2 bases; unmatched junction nucleotides: 4. Germline V gives CDR1 MNHNS, CDR2 SASEGT. CDR3 sequence: CASSRLADTYEQYF. DNA for the CDR3: TGTGCCAGCAGTCGACTAGCGGATACCTACGAGCAGTACTTC.

The table lists this clone with a count of one. The chain links TRBV27 to TRBJ2-3; D possibly corresponds to TRBD2 (6 bases). Trimming stripped 5 bases from V and 2 bases from J, with 20 bases between. In germline, CDR1 is MNHEY, CDR2 SMNVEV (reference sequence). The CDR3 covers 17 residues. The CDR3 is CASSALIGLMPTDTQYF. The CDR3 DNA is TGTGCCAGCAGTGCACTCATCGGACTAATGCCCACAGATACGCAGTATTTT.

J is TRBJ2-5 and V is TRBV19, with no clear D. CDR1 is LNHDA, CDR2 SQIVND, per germline (reference sequence). V lost 3 bases to trimming and J lost 4 bases, with 15 bases between them. The CDR3 covers 15 residues. CDR3 amino acids: CASSIRGPPPETQYF. The CDR3 nucleotides are TGTGCCAGTAGTATTCGAGGCCCCCCGCCAGAGACCCAGTACTTC. Drawing the rest from reference TRBV19 and TRBJ2-5, the complete variable domain is DGGITQSPKYLFRKEGQNVTLSCEQNLNHDAMYWYRQDPGQGLRLIYYSQIVNDFQKGDIAEGYSVSREKKESFPLTVTSAQKNPTAFYLCASSIRGPPPETQYFGPGTRLLVL.

This chain joins TRBV6-1 and TRBJ1-2, with a weak D call TRBD1 (5 bases). The germline V and J ends were trimmed by 11 bases and 7 bases, with 23 bases remaining between them. Germline CDR1 MNHNS, CDR2 SASEGT. The CDR3 is 14 amino acids. The chain's CDR3 is CAVSAGEAGGGYTF. CDR3 DNA: TGTGCCGTATCGGCGGGGGAAGCGGGGGGTGGCTACACCTTC.